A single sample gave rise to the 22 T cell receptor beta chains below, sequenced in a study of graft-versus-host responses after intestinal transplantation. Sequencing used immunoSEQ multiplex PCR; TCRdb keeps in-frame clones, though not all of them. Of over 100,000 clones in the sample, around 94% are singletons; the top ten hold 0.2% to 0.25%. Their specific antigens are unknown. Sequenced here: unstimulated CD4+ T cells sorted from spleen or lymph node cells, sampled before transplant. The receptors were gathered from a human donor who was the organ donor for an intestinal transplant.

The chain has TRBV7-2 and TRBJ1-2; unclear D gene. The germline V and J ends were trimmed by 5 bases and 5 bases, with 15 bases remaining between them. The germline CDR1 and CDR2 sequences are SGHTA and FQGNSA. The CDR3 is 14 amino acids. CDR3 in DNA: TGTGCCAGCAGCGCCGGCGGCAGACTTTATGGCTACACCTTC. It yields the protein CASSAGGRLYGYTF.

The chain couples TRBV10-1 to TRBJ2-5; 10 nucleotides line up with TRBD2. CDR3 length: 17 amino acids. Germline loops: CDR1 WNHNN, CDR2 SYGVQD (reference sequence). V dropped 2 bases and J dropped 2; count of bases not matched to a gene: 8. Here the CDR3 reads CASSEKTSGSLQETQYF. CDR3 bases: TGCGCCAGCAGTGAGAAGACTAGCGGGTCCTTACAAGAGACCCAGTACTTC.

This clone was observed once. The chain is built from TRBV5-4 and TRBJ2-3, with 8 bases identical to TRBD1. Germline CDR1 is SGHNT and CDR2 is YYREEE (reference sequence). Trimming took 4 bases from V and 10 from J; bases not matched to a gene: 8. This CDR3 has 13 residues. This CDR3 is CASSGRDRRAQYF. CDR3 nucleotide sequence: TGTGCCAGCAGCGGGCGGGACAGGCGGGCGCAGTATTTT.

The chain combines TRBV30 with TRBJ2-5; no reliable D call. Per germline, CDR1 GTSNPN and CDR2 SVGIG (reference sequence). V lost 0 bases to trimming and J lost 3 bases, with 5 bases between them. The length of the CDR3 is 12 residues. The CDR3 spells CAWSVVKETQYF. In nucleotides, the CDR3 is TGTGCCTGGAGTGTGGTTAAAGAGACCCAGTACTTC. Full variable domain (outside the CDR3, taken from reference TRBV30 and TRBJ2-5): SQTIHQWPATLVQPVGSPLSLECTVEGTSNPNLYWYRQAAGRGLQLLFYSVGIGQISSEVPQNLSASRPQDRQFILSSKKLLLSDSGFYLCAWSVVKETQYFGPGTRLLVL.

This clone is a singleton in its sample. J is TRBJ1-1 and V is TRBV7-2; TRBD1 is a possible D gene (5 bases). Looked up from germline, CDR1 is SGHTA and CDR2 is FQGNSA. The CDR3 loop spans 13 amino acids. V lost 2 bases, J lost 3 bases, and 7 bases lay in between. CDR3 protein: CASSLSGDTEAFF. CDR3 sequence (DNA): TGTGCCAGCAGCTTATCGGGGGACACTGAAGCTTTCTTT.

CDR3 DNA: TGTGCCAGCAGCTTAACCCGGACTAGCGGGAGTAATACGCAGTATTTT. Its protein product is CASSLTRTSGSNTQYF. This chain joins TRBV7-3 and TRBJ2-3, with 13 bases aligning to TRBD2. This CDR3 has 16 residues. Germline V gene sequence: CDR1 SGHTA, CDR2 FQGTGA. V gave up 0 bases and J gave up 7 bases; unmatched junction bases: 4.

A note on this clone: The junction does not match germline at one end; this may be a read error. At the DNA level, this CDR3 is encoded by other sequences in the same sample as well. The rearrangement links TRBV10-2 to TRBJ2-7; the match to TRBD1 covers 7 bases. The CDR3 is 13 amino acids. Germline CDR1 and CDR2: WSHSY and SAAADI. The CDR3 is CASRQGRDYEQYF. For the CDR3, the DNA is TGTGCCAGCAGACAGGGAAGGGACTACGAGCAGTACTTC.

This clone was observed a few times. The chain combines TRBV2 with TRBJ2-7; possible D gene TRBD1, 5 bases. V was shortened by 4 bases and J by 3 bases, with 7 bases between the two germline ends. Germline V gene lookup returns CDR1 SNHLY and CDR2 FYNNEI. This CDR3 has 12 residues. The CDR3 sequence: CASSVGVYEQYF. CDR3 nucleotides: TGTGCCAGCAGTGTAGGGGTCTACGAGCAGTACTTC.

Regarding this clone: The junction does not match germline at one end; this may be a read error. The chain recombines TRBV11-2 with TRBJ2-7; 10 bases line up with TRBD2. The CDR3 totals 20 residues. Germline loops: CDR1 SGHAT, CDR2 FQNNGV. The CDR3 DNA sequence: TGTGCCAGCAGCTTAGATAGGAGTCGCTCTCTAGCGGGAGTCTCCCACGAGCAGTACTTC. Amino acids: CASSLDRSRSLAGVSHEQYF.

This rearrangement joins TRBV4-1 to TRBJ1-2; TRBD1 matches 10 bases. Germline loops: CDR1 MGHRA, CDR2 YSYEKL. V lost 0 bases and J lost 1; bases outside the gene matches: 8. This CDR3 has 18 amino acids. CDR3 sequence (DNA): TGCGCCAGCAGCCAAGAGCCCTACGGGACAGGGGTTAACTATGGCTACACCTTC. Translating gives CASSQEPYGTGVNYGYTF.

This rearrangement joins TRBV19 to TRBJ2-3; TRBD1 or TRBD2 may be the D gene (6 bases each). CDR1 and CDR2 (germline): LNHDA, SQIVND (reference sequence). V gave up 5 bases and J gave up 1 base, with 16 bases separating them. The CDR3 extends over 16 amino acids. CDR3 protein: CASSRPRGLRTDTQYF. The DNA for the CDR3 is TGTGCCAGTAGTCGCCCCCGGGGGCTTCGCACAGATACGCAGTATTTT. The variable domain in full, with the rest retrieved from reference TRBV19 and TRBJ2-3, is DGGITQSPKYLFRKEGQNVTLSCEQNLNHDAMYWYRQDPGQGLRLIYYSQIVNDFQKGDIAEGYSVSREKKESFPLTVTSAQKNPTAFYLCASSRPRGLRTDTQYFGPGTRLTVL.

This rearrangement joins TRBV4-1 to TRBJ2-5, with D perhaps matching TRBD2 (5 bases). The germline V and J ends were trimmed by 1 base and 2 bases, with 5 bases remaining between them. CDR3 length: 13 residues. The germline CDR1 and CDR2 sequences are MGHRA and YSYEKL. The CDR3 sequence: CASSQGTQETQYF. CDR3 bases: TGCGCCAGCAGCCAAGGGACTCAAGAGACCCAGTACTTC.

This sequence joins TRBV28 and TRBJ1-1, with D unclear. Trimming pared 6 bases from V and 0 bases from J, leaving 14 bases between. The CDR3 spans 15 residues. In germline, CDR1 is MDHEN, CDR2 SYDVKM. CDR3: CASSRPLVMNTEAFF. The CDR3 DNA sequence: TGTGCCAGCAGCCGTCCATTGGTCATGAACACTGAAGCTTTCTTT.

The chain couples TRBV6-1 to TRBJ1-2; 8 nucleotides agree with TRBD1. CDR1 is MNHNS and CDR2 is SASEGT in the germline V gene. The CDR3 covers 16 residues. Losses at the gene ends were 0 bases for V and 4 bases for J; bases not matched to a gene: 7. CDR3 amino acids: CASSEAHGQGPYGYTF. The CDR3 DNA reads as TGTGCCAGCAGTGAAGCGCACGGACAGGGCCCCTATGGCTACACCTTC.

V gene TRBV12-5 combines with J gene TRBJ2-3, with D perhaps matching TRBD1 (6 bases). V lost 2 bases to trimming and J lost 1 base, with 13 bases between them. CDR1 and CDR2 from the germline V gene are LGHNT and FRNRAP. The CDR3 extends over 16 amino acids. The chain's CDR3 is CASGLLDRSRTDTQYF. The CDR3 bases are TGTGCTAGTGGTTTGTTAGACAGGTCCCGCACAGATACGCAGTATTTT. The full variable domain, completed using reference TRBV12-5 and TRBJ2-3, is DARVTQTPRHKVTEMGQEVTMRCQPILGHNTVFWYRQTMMQGLELLAYFRNRAPLDDSGMPKDRFSAEMPDATLATLKIQPSEPRDSAVYFCASGLLDRSRTDTQYFGPGTRLTVL.

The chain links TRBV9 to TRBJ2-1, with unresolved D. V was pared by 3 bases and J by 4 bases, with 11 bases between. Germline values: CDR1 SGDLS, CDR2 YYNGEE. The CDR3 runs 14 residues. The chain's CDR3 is CASSAQSTYNEQFF. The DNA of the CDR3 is TGTGCCAGCAGCGCACAAAGTACGTACAATGAGCAGTTCTTC.

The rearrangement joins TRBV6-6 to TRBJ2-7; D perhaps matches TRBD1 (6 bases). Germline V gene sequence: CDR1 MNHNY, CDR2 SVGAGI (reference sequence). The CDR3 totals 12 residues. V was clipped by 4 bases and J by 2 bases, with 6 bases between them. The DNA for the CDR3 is TGTGCCAGCAGTTGGGACACCTACGAGCAGTACTTC. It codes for CASSWDTYEQYF.

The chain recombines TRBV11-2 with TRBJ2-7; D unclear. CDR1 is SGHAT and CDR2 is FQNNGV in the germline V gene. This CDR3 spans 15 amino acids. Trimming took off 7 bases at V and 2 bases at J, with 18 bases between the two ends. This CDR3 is CASKLGRTRTYEQYF. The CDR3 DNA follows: TGTGCCAGCAAGCTGGGAAGAACTCGCACCTACGAGCAGTACTTC.

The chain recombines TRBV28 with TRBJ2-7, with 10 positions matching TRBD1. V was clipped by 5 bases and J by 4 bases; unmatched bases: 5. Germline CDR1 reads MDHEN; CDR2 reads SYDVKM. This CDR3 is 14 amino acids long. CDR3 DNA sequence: TGTGCCAGCAGTCGTCCGGGACAGGGGTACGAGCAGTACTTC. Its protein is CASSRPGQGYEQYF.

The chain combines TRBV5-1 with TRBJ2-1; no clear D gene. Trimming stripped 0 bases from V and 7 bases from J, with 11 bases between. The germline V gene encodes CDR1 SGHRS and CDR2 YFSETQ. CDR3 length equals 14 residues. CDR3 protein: CASSLGQPENEQFF. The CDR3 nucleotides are TGCGCCAGCAGCTTGGGGCAGCCCGAGAATGAGCAGTTCTTC.

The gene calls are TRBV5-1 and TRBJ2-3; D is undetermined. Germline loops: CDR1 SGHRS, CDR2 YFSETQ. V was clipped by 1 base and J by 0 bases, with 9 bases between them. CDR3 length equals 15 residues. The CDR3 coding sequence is TGCGCCAGCAGCTTGCGCGGAGTGAGCACAGATACGCAGTATTTT. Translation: CASSLRGVSTDTQYF.

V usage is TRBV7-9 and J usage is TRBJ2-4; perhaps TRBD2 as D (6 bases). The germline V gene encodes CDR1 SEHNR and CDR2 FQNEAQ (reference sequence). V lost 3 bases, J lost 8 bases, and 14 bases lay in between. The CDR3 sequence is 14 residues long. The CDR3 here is CASSLSGGRDIQYF. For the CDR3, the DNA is TGTGCCAGCAGCTTGTCTGGGGGGAGAGACATTCAGTACTTC.